Only one count was recorded for the clone carrying this T cell receptor (beta chain). Its specificity is unknown. Clones were sequenced by immunoSEQ multiplex PCR, and TCRdb holds only the in-frame ones, with some missing. The sample carries hundreds of thousands of clones, about two thirds recorded once. The sample belongs to a study of shared clonotypes between healthy human individuals. Study conclusions and caveats: Sampling covered blood only; tissue repertoires likely differ. Clonotypes that were shared across four donors made up roughly 5% of naive CD4 clonotypes.

The V end lost 5 bases, the J end lost 5 bases, and 16 bases lay between the germline ends. From germline, CDR1 is MNHEY and CDR2 SMNVEV (reference sequence). The CDR3 covers 15 residues. The chain has TRBV27 and TRBJ2-1; D possibly matches TRBD1 or TRBD2 (5 bases each). This clonotype was sampled from a woman younger than 45 in good health. Sequencing input: memory CD4+ T cells sorted from blood. Subset of the sample: CD45RA-negative fraction. The CDR3 loop reads CASSGLGLADNEQFF. The CDR3 DNA follows: TGTGCCAGCAGTGGCCTGGGGCTAGCCGACAATGAGCAGTTCTTC.